The 9 T cell receptor beta chains below come from one sample, sequenced in a study of neurological immune-mediated disorders. TCRdb processed the 5' RACE reads anew with MiXCR; each CDR3 protein has one entry. The sample lists about 53,000 distinct CDR3 sequences, roughly 3.5% seen once, with around 3.3% in the top ten. Sequencing was performed on PBMCs. The receptors here all came from a young woman with multiple sclerosis.

This clonotype was counted ten times or more. The CDR3 bases are TGTGCCAGCAACGGACTAGCGGCAGATACGCAGTATTTT. Translating it yields CASNGLAADTQYF. This chain uses TRBV5-6 with TRBJ2-3; 10 nucleotides match TRBD2. V gave up 6 bases and J gave up 4 bases; unmatched junction bases: 2. In germline, CDR1 is SGHDT, CDR2 YYEEEE. CDR3 length equals 13 residues.

This clonotype has at least ten counts. The rearrangement uses TRBV7-3 and TRBJ2-1; 8 bases line up with TRBD2. CDR1 SGHTA and CDR2 FQGTGA come from the germline V gene. The length of the CDR3 is 15 residues. The ends lost 6 bases at V and 4 bases at J; junction bases unmatched: 8. The CDR3 loop is CASSTLAAVYNEQFF. The CDR3 DNA is TGTGCCAGCAGTACACTAGCGGCCGTTTACAATGAGCAGTTCTTC.

This clonotype has only a few counts. The chain is built from TRBV20-1 and TRBJ1-4, with a possible D match to TRBD1 (5 bases). Germline-derived CDR1 and CDR2 are DFQATT and SNEGSKA (reference sequence). Trimming pared 6 bases from V and 0 bases from J, leaving 17 bases between. The CDR3 sequence is 16 residues long. In DNA, the CDR3 is TGCAGTGCCGAGGGGTTCCCCGATGCAACTAATGAAAAACTGTTTTTT. Protein sequence: CSAEGFPDATNEKLFF.

This clonotype came up many times. A junction end diverges from the germline sequence, so it may reflect a read error. The chain joins TRBV15 to TRBJ2-1, with 7 bases matching TRBD1. The germline V gene encodes CDR1 LNHNV and CDR2 YYDKDF (reference sequence). This CDR3 has 16 amino acids. The DNA for the CDR3 is TGTGCCACCAGCAGAGAAACAGGGGCCTTGTACAGTGAGCAGTTCTTC. Protein product: CATSRETGALYSEQFF.

At least ten counts were recorded for this clonotype. V is TRBV5-6 and J is TRBJ2-1, with 7 bases fitting TRBD1. Trimming took 0 bases from V and 4 from J; bases not matched to a gene: 4. Germline-derived CDR1 and CDR2 are SGHDT and YYEEEE. CDR3 length: 15 amino acids. CDR3 sequence (DNA): TGTGCCAGCAGCTTGGGAGGGGGCGCGTACAATGAGCAGTTCTTC. Residues: CASSLGGGAYNEQFF. Together with reference TRBV5-6 and TRBJ2-1, the CDR3 gives the full variable domain: DAGVTQSPTHLIKTRGQQVTLRCSPKSGHDTVSWYQQALGQGPQFIFQYYEEEERQRGNFPDRFSGHQFPNYSSELNVNALLLGDSALYLCASSLGGGAYNEQFFGPGTRLTVL.

This clonotype was picked up many times. The rearrangement uses TRBV7-9 and TRBJ2-3; D possibly corresponds to TRBD1 (6 bases). There are 16 residues in the CDR3. Germline V gene data show CDR1 as SEHNR and CDR2 as FQNEAQ (reference sequence). V lost 5 bases, J lost 3 bases, and 18 bases lay in between. CDR3 DNA sequence: TGTGCCAGCAGCGGCACGGGACACGGATTAACAGATACGCAGTATTTT. Its translation is CASSGTGHGLTDTQYF.

This clonotype was counted many times. The chain carries TRBV29-1 and TRBJ1-1; TRBD1 matches 8 bases. In germline, CDR1 is SQVTM, CDR2 ANQGSEA. The ends lost 6 bases at V and 0 bases at J; junction bases unmatched: 6. This CDR3 region has 14 residues. The CDR3 reads CSVRGRWVNTEAFF. The CDR3 DNA reads as TGCAGCGTCAGGGGGCGTTGGGTGAACACTGAAGCTTTCTTT.

This clonotype showed up many times. V gene TRBV11-2 combines with J gene TRBJ2-7; 11 positions agree with TRBD2. The CDR3 has 15 amino acids. The ends lost 9 bases at V and 5 bases at J; junction bases unmatched: 12. The germline V gene has CDR1 SGHAT and CDR2 FQNNGV. The CDR3 DNA sequence: TGTGCCAGTTTGGTAACTAGCGGGAGTACCCACGAGCAGTACTTC. Protein product: CASLVTSGSTHEQYF.

In its sample, this clonotype was seen many times. The chain is built from TRBV6-5 and TRBJ1-5, with D possibly TRBD1 on 6 matching bases. The CDR3 length is 14 residues. Germline values: CDR1 MNHEY, CDR2 SVGAGI. Trimming pared 2 bases from V and 2 bases from J, leaving 7 bases between. The DNA for the CDR3 is TGTGCCAGCAGTTACGGGGGCGGCAATCAGCCCCAGCATTTT. This encodes CASSYGGGNQPQHF.